These T cell receptor beta chains were read from a single sample in a study of T cell responses to AZD1222 COVID-19 vaccine. Sequencing was performed with immunoSEQ multiplex PCR; in TCRdb, only in-frame clones are kept and a portion is missing. In the table there are 100,000 or so clones, approximately 90% of which are singletons. The sequenced sample was peripheral blood, obtained on day 0 of AZD1222 vaccination. The receptors derive from an adult in good health. Both conserved end residues are part of each CDR3. A D gene is named only where the DNA matches it firmly. For some rows the clone size is stated as once, few or many, or as a class when expanded; others skip it.

D gene	V gene	clone size	J gene	CDR3 protein	CDR3 DNA
-	TRBV29-1	-	TRBJ1-4	CSVGEGWGEKLFF	TGCAGCGTGGGGGAAGGTTGGGGTGAAAAACTGTTTTTT
-	TRBV10-3	-	TRBJ2-1	CATLDPFLYEQFF	TGTGCCACACTCGACCCCTTTTTATATGAGCAGTTCTTC
-	TRBV24-1	-	TRBJ2-7	CATSDPTGPYEQYF	TGTGCCACCAGTGACCCGACAGGTCCCTACGAGCAGTACTTC
-	TRBV5-8	-	TRBJ2-7	CASSFNPLGEQYF	TGTGCCAGCAGCTTTAATCCGCTGGGCGAGCAGTACTTC
-	TRBV25-1	-	TRBJ1-3	CASRENGNTIYF	TGTGCCAGCAGAGAGAATGGAAACACCATATATTTT
-	TRBV27	once	TRBJ1-4	CASSQGLGGEKLFF	TGTGCCAGCAGTCAGGGACTAGGGGGTGAAAAACTGTTTTTT
-	TRBV6-5	-	TRBJ1-2	CASSYSGRVGSGYTF	TGTGCCAGCAGTTACTCCGGCAGGGTTGGCAGTGGCTACACCTTC
-	TRBV5-1	once	TRBJ2-7	CASSLGLGDYEQYF	TGCGCCAGCAGCTTGGGTCTGGGGGACTACGAGCAGTACTTC
-	TRBV6-1	-	TRBJ1-1	CASSDRSGRTEAFF	TGTGCCAGCAGTGACAGGTCTGGAAGGACTGAAGCTTTCTTT
-	TRBV11-2	-	TRBJ2-2	CASSSSLNTGELFF	TGTGCCAGCAGCTCTTCCCTAAACACCGGGGAGCTGTTTTTT
-	TRBV5-1	-	TRBJ1-6	CASSLDGISYNSPLHF	TGCGCCAGCAGCTTGGACGGGATCTCCTATAATTCACCCCTCCACTTT
TRBD2	TRBV20-1	-	TRBJ2-7	CSASKAGVSYEQYF	TGCAGTGCTAGTAAAGCGGGAGTCTCCTACGAGCAGTACTTC
TRBD2	TRBV27	few	TRBJ2-7	CASSLSSIAGGYEQYF	TGTGCCAGCAGTTTATCGTCAATAGCGGGAGGATACGAGCAGTACTTC
-	TRBV3-1/TRBV3-2	-	TRBJ2-7	CASSQVDEQYF	TGTGCCAGCAGCCAAGTCGACGAGCAGTACTTC
-	TRBV5-4	-	TRBJ2-3	CASRPGSHADTQYF	TGTGCCAGCAGGCCAGGATCACACGCAGATACGCAGTATTTT
-	TRBV18	few	TRBJ2-2	CASSPPTGPNTGELFF	TGTGCCAGCTCACCACCGACAGGCCCGAACACCGGGGAGCTGTTTTTT
-	TRBV7-7	-	TRBJ2-2	CASSLGPTFSTGELFF	TGTGCTAGCAGCCTAGGGCCGACCTTTAGCACCGGGGAGCTGTTTTTT
TRBD1	TRBV27	-	TRBJ2-5	CASSFGQEETQYF	TGTGCCAGCAGTTTCGGACAGGAAGAGACCCAGTACTTC
-	TRBV7-6	-	TRBJ1-5	CASSPTRDPSAPQHF	TGTGCCAGCAGCCCGACGAGGGATCCGTCGGCGCCCCAGCATTTT
-	TRBV10-3	-	TRBJ2-7	CAISAPGTSTYEQYF	TGTGCCATCAGTGCACCCGGGACATCGACCTACGAGCAGTACTTC
TRBD1	TRBV11-3	-	TRBJ2-3	CASSSRQGPTDTQYF	TGTGCCAGCAGCTCTCGACAGGGTCCCACAGATACGCAGTATTTT
-	TRBV2	-	TRBJ1-5	CASSEVGYGQSYYQPQHF	TGTGCCAGCAGTGAAGTCGGGTATGGACAGTCATACTATCAGCCCCAGCATTTT